These T cell receptor beta chains were read from a single sample in a study of identical twins. A single record per CDR3 protein comes from TCRdb applying MiXCR to the 5' RACE reads. The sample holds roughly 1.6 million distinct CDR3 sequences, around 33% seen once. Source material: cord blood. All receptors come from a newborn girl in good health. The CDR3 runs from the conserved cysteine through the conserved F or W. D genes are given only for firm matches.

v_call | d_call | cdr3_aa
TRBV20-1 | - | CSAIQTGNTIYF
TRBV15 | - | CATSRRADTQYF
TRBV10-2 | TRBD2 | CASSEASGTGELFF
TRBV6-4 | TRBD1 | CASSETGGGQPQHF
TRBV3-1 | TRBD1 | CASSFQSPDRGYEQYF
TRBV3-1 | TRBD2 | CASSQDRLAGRAYEQYF
TRBV6-1 | TRBD1 | CASSARQGGQPQHF
TRBV7-2 | TRBD2 | CASTPLRSGRRTDTQYF
TRBV5-1 | - | CASSSEGGEDEKLFF
TRBV4-1 | TRBD1 | CASSQDGQGWETRYF
TRBV5-1 | TRBD1 | CASSPGDRDNYGYTF
TRBV29-1 | TRBD2 | CSVSGLAGTGELFF
TRBV29-1 | TRBD1 | CNVATGGGYTF
TRBV12-3/TRBV12-4 | - | CASSFTTGRFNEQYF
TRBV27 | - | CASRAEMAQETQYF
TRBV4-2 | - | CASSQDPRAIHTEAFF
TRBV12-3/TRBV12-4 | - | CASSLRGRRADTQYF
TRBV7-9 | - | CASSFAGAVRGYTF
TRBV24-1 | TRBD2 | CATSARTSYTDTQYF
TRBV25-1 | - | CASRPLTVMNTEAFF
TRBV5-1 | TRBD1 | CASSIPRQGPPYEQYF
TRBV2 | - | CASSEWGELAYEQYF
TRBV5-1 | TRBD1 | CASSWGQGMYEQYF
TRBV27 | - | CASRALRFKNIQYF
TRBV6-1 | TRBD2 | CASSMSGRYGRWYNEQFF
TRBV15 | - | CATSRFWGELFF
TRBV7-9 | TRBD1 | CASRSRPKPGQGRADTQYF
TRBV12-3/TRBV12-4 | - | CASSFVDSLGSPLHF
TRBV7-2 | - | CASSFSSGGDIQYF
TRBV5-1 | - | CASRTPGGTDTQYF
TRBV29-1 | TRBD1 | CSVEERAQQGGRELFF
TRBV5-5 | - | CASSSLRQGNAEAFF
TRBV11-2 | TRBD2 | CASSLLSSGGGYEQYF
TRBV7-9 | TRBD1 | CASSATGGSHEQYF
TRBV6-1 | - | CASSGRLVAVTDTQYF